The present T cell receptor beta chain was sequenced within a study of identical twins. Study-level results: Cord blood beta clonotypes present at high abundance carried fewer insertions; no such pattern appeared in memory repertoires. Interpretation of the results relied on cross-sectional statistical analysis and not on following the same donors. One should note that invariant MAIT and iNKT cells could partly confound zero-insertion analyses.

For this clonotype: Its antigen is as yet unknown.

A universal primer site arose from template switching, and cDNA bore unique molecular identifiers. One entry per CDR3 protein, called by TCRdb with MiXCR from the 5' RACE reads. The profile shows more than 400,000 distinct CDR3 sequences, 13% to 15% of them singletons. CDR1 is ENHRY, CDR2 SYGVKD, per germline. The CDR3 is 15 amino acids. Trimming stripped 0 bases from V and 5 bases from J, with 11 bases between. A further study also used this sample, focusing on yellow fever vaccine responses in identical twins.

The source of this sequence is a woman younger than 30 in good health. The V and J genes are TRBV10-3 and TRBJ2-1, with D possibly TRBD2 on 5 matching bases. The sequencing sample was made of CD4+ T cells sorted from blood. CDR3 sequence: CAISESGLAHNEQFF. Here the CDR3 DNA reads TGTGCCATCAGTGAGTCCGGACTCGCCCACAATGAGCAGTTCTTC.